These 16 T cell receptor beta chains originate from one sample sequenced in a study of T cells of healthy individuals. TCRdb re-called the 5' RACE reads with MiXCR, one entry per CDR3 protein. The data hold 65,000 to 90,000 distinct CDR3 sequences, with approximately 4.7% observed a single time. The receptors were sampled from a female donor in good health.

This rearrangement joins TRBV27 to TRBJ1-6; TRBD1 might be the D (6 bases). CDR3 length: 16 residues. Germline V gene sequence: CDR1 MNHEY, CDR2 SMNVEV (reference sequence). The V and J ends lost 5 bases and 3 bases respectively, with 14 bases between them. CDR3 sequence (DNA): TGTGCCAGCAGTGCACAGGGCTTTTACTATAATTCACCCCTCCACTTT. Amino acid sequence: CASSAQGFYYNSPLHF.

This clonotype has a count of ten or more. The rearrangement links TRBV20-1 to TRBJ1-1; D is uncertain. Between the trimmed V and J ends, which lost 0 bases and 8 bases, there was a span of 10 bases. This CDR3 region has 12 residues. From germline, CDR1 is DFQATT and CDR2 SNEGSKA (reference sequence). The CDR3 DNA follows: TGCAGTGCTAGAGAGGCGGGAGACGAAGCTTTCTTT. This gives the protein CSAREAGDEAFF.

The CDR3 DNA sequence: TGTGCCAGCAGCGTAGATAGGGGTATGTCACCCCTCCACTTT. This codes for CASSVDRGMSPLHF. The V gene is TRBV9, the J gene TRBJ1-6, with D perhaps TRBD1 (5 bases). Trimming took 0 bases from V and 10 from J, leaving 11 bases between them. The CDR3 is made up of 14 amino acids. Per the germline V gene, CDR1 is SGDLS and CDR2 is YYNGEE.

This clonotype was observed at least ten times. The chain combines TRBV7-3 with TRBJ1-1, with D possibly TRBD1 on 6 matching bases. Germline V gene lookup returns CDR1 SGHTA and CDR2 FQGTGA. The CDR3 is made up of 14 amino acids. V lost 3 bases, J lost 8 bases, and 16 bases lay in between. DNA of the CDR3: TGTGCCAGCAGCTTTTCAGGGGCTGGGCGGGAAGCTTTCTTT. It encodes CASSFSGAGREAFF.

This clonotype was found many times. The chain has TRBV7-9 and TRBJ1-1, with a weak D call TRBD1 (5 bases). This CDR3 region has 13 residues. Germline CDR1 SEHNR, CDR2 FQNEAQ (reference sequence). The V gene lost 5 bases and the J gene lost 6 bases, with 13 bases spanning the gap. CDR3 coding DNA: TGTGCCAGCAGCCCGGGGCCAACCTCTGAAGCTTTCTTT. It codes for CASSPGPTSEAFF.

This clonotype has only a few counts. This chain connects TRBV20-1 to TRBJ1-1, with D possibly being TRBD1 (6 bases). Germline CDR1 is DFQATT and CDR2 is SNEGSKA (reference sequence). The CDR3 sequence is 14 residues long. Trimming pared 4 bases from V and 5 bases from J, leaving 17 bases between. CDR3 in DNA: TGCAGTGCTACTCGGGACTCGAGGGGGACTGAAGCTTTCTTT. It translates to CSATRDSRGTEAFF.

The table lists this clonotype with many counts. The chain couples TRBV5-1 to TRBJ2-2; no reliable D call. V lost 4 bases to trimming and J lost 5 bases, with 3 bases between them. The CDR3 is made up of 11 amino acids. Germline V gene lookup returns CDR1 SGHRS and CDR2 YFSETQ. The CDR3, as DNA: TGCGCCAGCAGCGTAACCGGGGAGCTGTTTTTT. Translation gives CASSVTGELFF.

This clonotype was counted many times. In nucleotides, the CDR3 is TGCGCCAGCAGCCAACAGCGGGAGATGGGGGAGCAGTACTTC. It yields the protein CASSQQREMGEQYF. The J gene is TRBJ2-7, the V gene TRBV4-3, with 8 bases that match TRBD2. The trim removed 2 bases at V and 7 bases at J, leaving 7 bases unmatched. Germline V gene lookup returns CDR1 LGHNA and CDR2 YSLEER. There are 14 residues in the CDR3.

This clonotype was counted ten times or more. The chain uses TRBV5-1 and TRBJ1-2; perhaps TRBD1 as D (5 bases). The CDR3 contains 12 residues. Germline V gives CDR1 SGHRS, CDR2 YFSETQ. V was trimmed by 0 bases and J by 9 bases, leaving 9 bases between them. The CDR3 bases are TGCGCCAGCAGCTTGGACAGGAAGAGCTACACCTTC. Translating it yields CASSLDRKSYTF.

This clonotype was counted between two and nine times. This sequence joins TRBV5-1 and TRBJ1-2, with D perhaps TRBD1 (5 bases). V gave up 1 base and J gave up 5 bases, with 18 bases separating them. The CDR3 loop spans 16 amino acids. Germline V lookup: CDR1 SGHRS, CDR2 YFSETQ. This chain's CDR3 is CASSLNRDARRYGYTF. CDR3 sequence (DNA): TGCGCCAGCAGCTTGAATAGGGACGCCCGGAGGTATGGCTACACCTTC.

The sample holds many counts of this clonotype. The CDR3 nucleotides are TGTGCCAGCGCAGTTCTCGGGAGTCGGACAGATACGCAGTATTTT. Protein product: CASAVLGSRTDTQYF. The V call is TRBV14, the J call TRBJ2-3, with D possibly matching TRBD2 (6 bases). Germline V gene sequence: CDR1 SGHDN, CDR2 FVKESK. V shed 8 bases and J shed 3 bases, with 18 bases lying between them. The CDR3 contains 15 residues.

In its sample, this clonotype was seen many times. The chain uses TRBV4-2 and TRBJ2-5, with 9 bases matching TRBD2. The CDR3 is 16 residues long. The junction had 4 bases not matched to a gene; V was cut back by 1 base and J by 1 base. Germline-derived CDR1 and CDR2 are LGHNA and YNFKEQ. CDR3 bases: TGTGCCAGCAGCCAAGTTTCTAGCGGGACCCAAGAGACCCAGTACTTC. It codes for CASSQVSSGTQETQYF.

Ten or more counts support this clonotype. The CDR3 DNA is TGTGCCAGCAGCCGACATCACGGAGTCTCCTACAATGAGCAGTTCTTC. This codes for CASSRHHGVSYNEQFF. The chain uses TRBV6-5 and TRBJ2-1, with D uncertain. Trimming left V 6 bases short and J 0 bases short, with 15 bases between. The CDR3 has 16 residues. CDR1 and CDR2 from the germline V gene are MNHEY and SVGAGI.

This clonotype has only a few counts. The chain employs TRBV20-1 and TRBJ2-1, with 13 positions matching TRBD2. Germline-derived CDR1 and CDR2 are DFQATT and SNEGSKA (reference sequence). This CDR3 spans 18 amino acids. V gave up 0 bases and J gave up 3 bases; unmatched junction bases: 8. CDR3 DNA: TGCAGTGCTAGAGATTCCGGACTAGCGGGAGCTAGCTACAATGAGCAGTTCTTC. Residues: CSARDSGLAGASYNEQFF.

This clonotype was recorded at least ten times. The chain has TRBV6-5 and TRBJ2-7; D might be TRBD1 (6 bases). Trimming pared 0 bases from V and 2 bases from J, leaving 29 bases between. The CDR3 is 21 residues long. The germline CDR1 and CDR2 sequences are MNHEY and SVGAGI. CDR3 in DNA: TGTGCCAGCAGTTACTCGATCTTTGGGCAGGGGTCGGTAAATTTCCCCTACGAGCAGTACTTC. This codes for CASSYSIFGQGSVNFPYEQYF.

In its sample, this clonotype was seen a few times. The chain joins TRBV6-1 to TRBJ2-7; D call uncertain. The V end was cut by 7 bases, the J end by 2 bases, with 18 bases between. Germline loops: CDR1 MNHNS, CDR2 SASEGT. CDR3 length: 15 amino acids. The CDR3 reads CASIPGIVATYEQYF. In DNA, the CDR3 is TGTGCCAGCATCCCTGGGATAGTAGCAACCTACGAGCAGTACTTC.